This T cell receptor beta chain derives from a study of blood T cell repertoires in COVID-19. Data came from immunoSEQ multiplex PCR; TCRdb stores just in-frame clones and leaves some out. The table shows 110,000 to 150,000 clones, with roughly 88% occurring only once. V was clipped by 5 bases and J by 0 bases; unmatched bases: 10. Germline CDR1 and CDR2: MNHEY and SVGEGT. The CDR3 extends over 17 amino acids. The V gene is TRBV6-2 or TRBV6-3, the J gene TRBJ1-5; 7 positions match TRBD1. The source material was peripheral blood. This receptor was identified in an older woman with acute or convalescent COVID-19. The CDR3 nucleotides read TGTGCCAGCAGTGGTTCACTTGACAGGGATAGCAATCAGCCCCAGCATTTT. It codes for CASSGSLDRDSNQPQHF.